Below, 19 T cell receptor beta chains from the same sample are listed, as sequenced in a study of T cell responses to AZD1222 COVID-19 vaccine (dated by TCRdb to 2020 to 2023). Read against the paper, the sample's time point label means: about 28 days (+/-7) after the second vaccine dose. The library was generated by the immunoSEQ multiplex PCR assay. TCRdb mirrors the immuneACCESS table, restricted to in-frame sequences. Some clones are absent from its copies; in checked studies, under half trace to an unresolved V gene, and the reason for the others is unknown. A total of 75,000 to 90,000 clones appear in this sample, more than 90% of them only once. Approximately 4.5% of the sample is taken by the ten largest. The sequences come from peripheral blood, collected 28 days after the second AZD1222 dose. These TCRs come from an adult who received the AZD1222 COVID-19 vaccine.

The sample holds one count of this clone. The gene calls are TRBV18 and TRBJ1-1; D gene ambiguous. The CDR3 spans 14 residues. V gave up 3 bases and J gave up 2 bases, with 10 bases separating them. The germline gives CDR1 KGHSH, CDR2 LQKENI. The CDR3 DNA reads TGTGCCAGCTCACCCCCCGTGCTAAACACTGAAGCTTTCTTT. It specifies CASSPPVLNTEAFF.

The V and J genes are TRBV6-1 and TRBJ1-3, with D possibly TRBD1 on 5 matching bases. Trimming shortened V by 2 bases and J by 0 bases, and 11 bases separated the two germline ends. The germline CDR1 and CDR2 sequences are MNHNS and SASEGT. This CDR3 has 16 residues. The CDR3 region has the DNA TGTGCCAGCAGTGAATGGGGACGGGTCTCTGGAAACACCATATATTTT. This translates into CASSEWGRVSGNTIYF.

The V gene is TRBV4-3, the J gene TRBJ2-7, with no clear D. The ends were cut back, 0 bases at V and 3 bases at J, with 6 bases in the middle. The CDR3 is 13 amino acids. The germline V gene has CDR1 LGHNA and CDR2 YSLEER. The CDR3 bases are TGCGCCAGCAGCCAAGATCCGGACTACGAGCAGTACTTC. This encodes CASSQDPDYEQYF.

V is TRBV28 and J is TRBJ1-2, with 8 bases identical to TRBD1. V trimming: 6 bases; J trimming: 8 bases; junction bases outside the gene matches: 8. Germline CDR1 reads MDHEN; CDR2 reads SYDVKM. The CDR3 has 13 amino acids. The DNA for the CDR3 is TGTGCCAGCAGACCGGACAGGGTTCTCGGCTACACCTTC. Residues: CASRPDRVLGYTF.

The J gene is TRBJ1-1, the V gene TRBV19; TRBD1 might be the D (5 bases). The CDR3 consists of 12 residues. The V end lost 4 bases, the J end lost 7 bases, and 10 bases lay between the germline ends. The germline V gene encodes CDR1 LNHDA and CDR2 SQIVND (reference sequence). CDR3 sequence (DNA): TGTGCCAGTAGTACCCGACAGAGTGAAGCTTTCTTT. Translating gives CASSTRQSEAFF.

This chain uses TRBV19 with TRBJ1-6; 8 bases line up with TRBD1. Trimming took 5 bases from V and 6 from J; bases not matched to a gene: 6. The CDR3 sequence is 15 residues long. Germline V gene lookup returns CDR1 LNHDA and CDR2 SQIVND (reference sequence). This chain's CDR3 is CASSEGDRTNSPLHF. The DNA for the CDR3 is TGTGCCAGTAGTGAGGGGGACAGGACTAATTCACCCCTCCACTTT.

J is TRBJ1-3 and V is TRBV7-9, with 7 bases matching TRBD1. This CDR3 comprises 18 residues. Trimming cost V 5 bases and J 3 bases; bases outside gene matches: 16. Germline CDR1 reads SEHNR; CDR2 reads FQNEAQ (reference sequence). The CDR3 reads CASSLLTRGPGGGNTIYF. CDR3 DNA: TGTGCCAGCAGCCTACTTACCCGGGGCCCAGGGGGTGGAAACACCATATATTTT.

V is TRBV11-2 and J is TRBJ2-1, with 11 bases identical to TRBD2. Germline loops: CDR1 SGHAT, CDR2 FQNNGV. The CDR3 runs 17 residues. V shed 4 bases and J 7 bases; nucleotides not matched to a gene: 12. This CDR3 is CASSSEIAGGWYNEQFF. Here the CDR3 DNA reads TGTGCCAGCAGCTCAGAAATAGCGGGAGGGTGGTATAATGAGCAGTTCTTC.

The chain combines TRBV30 with TRBJ1-3; D is possibly TRBD1 (6 bases). The CDR3 length is 15 residues. Germline V gives CDR1 GTSNPN, CDR2 SVGIG (reference sequence). Trimming removed 3 bases from V and 0 bases from J, with 12 bases in between. The CDR3 loop is CAWSVQGFSGNTIYF. The DNA of the CDR3 is TGTGCCTGGAGCGTACAGGGTTTCTCTGGAAACACCATATATTTT.

The DNA for the CDR3 is TGTGCCAGCAGCTCCATGGCCGGGAAAGTGGATGAGCAGTTCTTC. The encoded protein is CASSSMAGKVDEQFF. J is TRBJ2-1 and V is TRBV7-7; D might be TRBD2 (5 bases). The CDR3 contains 15 residues. Germline values: CDR1 SSHAT, CDR2 FNYEAQ (reference sequence). With 4 bases removed from V and 8 bases from J, the gap between germline ends came to 18 bases.

V and J are TRBV5-4 and TRBJ2-3, with a possible D match to TRBD2 (6 bases). The CDR3 totals 16 residues. The V and J ends lost 0 bases and 3 bases respectively, with 14 bases between them. CDR1 and CDR2 (germline): SGHNT, YYREEE (reference sequence). This CDR3 reads CASSLGLARLTDTQYF. The CDR3 DNA reads TGTGCCAGCAGCTTGGGCCTAGCGAGGTTAACAGATACGCAGTATTTT.

This clone is termed medium-sized. The chain couples TRBV10-2 to TRBJ2-7, with TRBD2 identical over 11 bases. V was pared by 3 bases and J by 5 bases, with 6 bases of the junction left unmatched. The CDR3 loop spans 15 amino acids. Germline CDR1 WSHSY, CDR2 SAAADI. The CDR3 DNA reads TGCGCCAGCAGTGAACCTAGCGGGAGGAGCGACGAGCAGTACTTC. It encodes CASSEPSGRSDEQYF.

V and J are TRBV3-1 (or the pseudogene TRBV3-2) and TRBJ2-1; 7 positions agree with TRBD2. With V trimmed by 0 bases and J by 2 bases, 1 base remained unmatched. This CDR3 is 15 amino acids long. CDR1 is LGHDT, CDR2 YNNKEL, per germline (reference sequence). The CDR3 loop is CASSQDTSAYNEQFF. In nucleotides, the CDR3 is TGTGCCAGCAGCCAAGACACTAGCGCCTACAATGAGCAGTTCTTC.

This clone was picked up one time. The chain couples TRBV19 to TRBJ2-3, with TRBD2 matching over 8 bases. Germline assignment: CDR1 LNHDA and CDR2 SQIVND (reference sequence). V lost 3 bases, J lost 0 bases, and 2 bases stayed unmatched. This CDR3 is built from 15 residues. The CDR3 region has the DNA TGTGCCAGTAGTATTACTAGCGGTAGCACAGATACGCAGTATTTT. Residues: CASSITSGSTDTQYF.

The chain uses TRBV10-3 and TRBJ1-1, with TRBD1 identical over 7 bases. The J segment lost 8 bases and the V segment lost 2 bases, leaving 8 bases of the junction unmatched. This CDR3 comprises 14 residues. The germline gives CDR1 ENHRY, CDR2 SYGVKD. In nucleotides, the CDR3 is TGTGCCATCAGTGAGGAAGGCAGGGGGACCGAAGCTTTCTTT. The encoded protein is CAISEEGRGTEAFF.

The rearrangement joins TRBV7-3 to TRBJ1-1; maybe TRBD1 (6 bases). In germline, CDR1 is SGHTA, CDR2 FQGTGA. V was cut by 3 bases and J by 5 bases, with 16 bases left in between. The CDR3 totals 15 residues. CDR3: CASSLGLGQGTEAFF. The CDR3, as DNA: TGTGCCAGCAGCTTGGGACTGGGGCAGGGGACTGAAGCTTTCTTT.

J is TRBJ2-7 and V is TRBV6-1; perhaps TRBD1 as D (5 bases). V was shortened by 0 bases and J by 6 bases, with 12 bases between the two germline ends. Per the germline V gene, CDR1 is MNHNS and CDR2 is SASEGT. The CDR3 has 14 residues. CDR3 protein: CASSEAVDISEQYF. CDR3 DNA sequence: TGTGCCAGCAGTGAAGCGGTGGACATAAGCGAGCAGTACTTC.

This clone was observed a few times. V usage is TRBV2 and J usage is TRBJ2-7, with D unresolved. Germline CDR1 SNHLY, CDR2 FYNNEI. V was cut by 2 bases and J by 5 bases, with 13 bases left in between. The CDR3 extends over 14 amino acids. CDR3 sequence: CASSESVLINEQYF. The CDR3 DNA is TGTGCCAGCAGTGAATCCGTGCTGATAAACGAGCAGTACTTC.

The V gene is TRBV20-1, the J gene TRBJ1-5; no definite D call. The CDR3 sequence is 15 residues long. From germline, CDR1 is DFQATT and CDR2 SNEGSKA (reference sequence). With 3 bases removed from V and 4 bases from J, the gap between germline ends came to 16 bases. CDR3 in DNA: TGCAGTGCTAGTAAACAGTCCTCCCATAATCAGCCCCAGCATTTT. This sequence encodes CSASKQSSHNQPQHF.